Listed here are 25 T cell receptor beta chains from one sample, sequenced in a study of blood T cell repertoires in COVID-19 (dated by TCRdb to 2018 to 2021). To prepare the library, the immunoSEQ multiplex PCR assay was applied. TCRdb took this table from immuneACCESS and kept in-frame rearrangements with V and J called. Such tables lack part of the clones; where checked against another copy, unresolved V genes explain under half of the gap, and the rest is unexplained. The sample has more than 200,000 clones on record, about 90% of them singletons. The ten largest account for roughly 2% of the sample. The sample was peripheral blood. The origin of the receptors is a woman between 50 and 59 years old with acute or convalescent COVID-19.

J is TRBJ1-4 and V is TRBV5-1; 9 bases match TRBD1. The CDR3 loop spans 14 amino acids. The J segment lost 7 bases and the V segment lost 4 bases, leaving 5 bases of the junction unmatched. In germline, CDR1 is SGHRS, CDR2 YFSETQ. CDR3 sequence: CASSHGTGSEKLFF. CDR3 bases: TGCGCCAGCAGCCATGGGACAGGGTCTGAAAAACTGTTTTTT.

This clone has a handful of counts. V is TRBV30 and J is TRBJ2-7; D might be TRBD1 (5 bases). The CDR3 extends over 10 amino acids. Trimming took 5 bases from V and 3 from J, leaving 5 bases between them. The germline CDR1 and CDR2 sequences are GTSNPN and SVGIG (reference sequence). Here the CDR3 reads CAWGHYEQYF. The CDR3 DNA reads as TGTGCCTGGGGACACTACGAGCAGTACTTC.

V and J are TRBV29-1 and TRBJ1-3; the D gene is possibly TRBD1 (5 bases). Germline-derived CDR1 and CDR2 are SQVTM and ANQGSEA. The CDR3 is 16 residues long. The V end was cut by 6 bases, the J end by 0 bases, with 18 bases between. Here the CDR3 DNA reads TGCAGCGTCCAAACCTCAGGGCGCAACTCTGGAAACACCATATATTTT. Translation gives CSVQTSGRNSGNTIYF.

This chain connects TRBV29-1 to TRBJ2-1, with a possible D match to TRBD1 (6 bases). V dropped 4 bases and J dropped 10 bases, with 11 bases sitting between them. The V gene's germline CDR1 is SQVTM and CDR2 ANQGSEA. The CDR3 covers 11 residues. The CDR3 is CSVGDRPEQFF. Written as DNA, the CDR3 is TGCAGCGTTGGTGACAGGCCCGAGCAGTTCTTC.

The chain recombines TRBV29-1 with TRBJ2-2, with D maybe TRBD1 (5 bases). This CDR3 contains 15 residues. V shed 1 base and J shed 1 base, with 10 bases lying between them. CDR1 and CDR2 (germline): SQVTM, ANQGSEA. The CDR3 sequence is CSVEGGVENTGELFF. The DNA for the CDR3 is TGCAGCGTTGAAGGGGGCGTGGAGAACACCGGGGAGCTGTTTTTT.

The chain carries TRBV6-1 and TRBJ1-2, with D hard to call. There are 13 residues in the CDR3. Trimming pared 2 bases from V and 4 bases from J, leaving 8 bases between. CDR1 is MNHNS, CDR2 SASEGT, per germline. The CDR3 sequence: CASSETGFYGYTF. CDR3 DNA: TGTGCCAGCAGTGAAACGGGGTTCTATGGCTACACCTTC.

The chain has TRBV6-5 and TRBJ1-2; maybe TRBD1 (6 bases). Germline V gene lookup returns CDR1 MNHEY and CDR2 SVGAGI. The CDR3 sequence is 12 residues long. Trimming stripped 2 bases from V and 7 bases from J, with 8 bases between. The chain's CDR3 is CASSYGGSGYTF. CDR3 coding DNA: TGTGCCAGCAGTTACGGGGGCTCTGGCTACACCTTC.

V and J are TRBV24-1 and TRBJ2-2, with D tentatively TRBD2 (5 bases). The CDR3 sequence is 17 residues long. V gave up 4 bases and J gave up 4 bases, with 18 bases separating them. Germline V CDR1 and CDR2: KGHDR, SFDVKD. The CDR3 loop is CATSDHRDVGPTGELFF. The CDR3 DNA sequence: TGTGCCACCAGTGACCACCGGGATGTGGGCCCCACCGGGGAGCTGTTTTTT.

This chain joins TRBV7-9 and TRBJ1-1; TRBD1 aligns across 7 bases. The CDR3 runs to 15 residues. Trimming cost V 7 bases and J 2 bases; bases outside gene matches: 10. Per the germline V gene, CDR1 is SEHNR and CDR2 is FQNEAQ (reference sequence). In DNA form, the CDR3 reads TGTGCCAGCACCAAAGGGGGCTATGTCAACACTGAAGCTTTCTTT. Amino acids: CASTKGGYVNTEAFF. Filled out from reference TRBV7-9 and TRBJ1-1, the complete variable domain reads DTGVSQNPRHKITKRGQNVTFRCDPISEHNRLYWYRQTLGQGPEFLTYFQNEAQLEKSRLLSDRFSAERPKGSFSTLEIQRTEQGDSAMYLCASTKGGYVNTEAFFGQGTRLTVV.

The chain couples TRBV12-3 or TRBV12-4 to TRBJ1-1; TRBD1 aligns across 8 bases. There are 13 residues in the CDR3. Trimming took 3 bases from V and 11 from J; bases not matched to a gene: 8. CDR3 amino acids: CASSLAGGSLAFF. The CDR3 DNA reads TGTGCCAGCAGTTTGGCAGGGGGCAGTCTGGCTTTCTTT.

CDR3 protein: CASSFGALLFGLAGTGELFF. CDR3 nucleotide sequence: TGTGCCAGCAGTTTTGGTGCCCTGCTCTTTGGACTAGCTGGCACCGGGGAGCTGTTTTTT. V and J are TRBV6-2 or TRBV6-3 and TRBJ2-2; TRBD2 matches 8 bases. The V segment lost 4 bases and the J segment 4 bases; nucleotides outside the gene matches: 20. Germline values: CDR1 MNHEY, CDR2 SVGEGT. This CDR3 contains 20 residues.

This chain uses TRBV30 with TRBJ1-1, with 9 bases fitting TRBD1. Germline V gene data show CDR1 as GTSNPN and CDR2 as SVGIG (reference sequence). This CDR3 has 15 amino acids. Trimming at V came to 5 bases and at J to 5 bases, leaving 12 bases not matched to a gene. The CDR3 here is CAWDPVGQGVTEAFF. The CDR3 region has the DNA TGTGCCTGGGACCCCGTGGGACAGGGAGTTACTGAAGCTTTCTTT.

The chain employs TRBV11-3 and TRBJ2-7, with D possibly being TRBD1 (6 bases). This CDR3 has 16 amino acids. CDR1 is SGHNT and CDR2 is YENEEA in the germline V gene. V was pared by 4 bases and J by 3 bases, with 19 bases between. The chain's CDR3 is CASSSRTGLPFYEQYF. The DNA for the CDR3 is TGTGCCAGCAGCTCTCGTACAGGGCTCCCCTTCTACGAGCAGTACTTC.

CDR3 coding DNA: TGTGCCAGCAGTAACAGCATAAACACTGAAGCTTTCTTT. It codes for CASSNSINTEAFF. The rearrangement uses TRBV25-1 and TRBJ1-1; D not certain. Trimming removed 5 bases at V and 2 bases at J, with 9 bases between. The CDR3 is made up of 13 amino acids. The germline V gene has CDR1 MGHDK and CDR2 SYGVNS. The whole variable domain, filled in from reference TRBV25-1 and TRBJ1-1, reads EADIYQTPRYLVIGTGKKITLECSQTMGHDKMYWYQQDPGMELHLIHYSYGVNSTEKGDLSSESTVSRIRTEHFPLTLESARPSHTSQYLCASSNSINTEAFFGQGTRLTVV.

The V and J genes are TRBV7-9 and TRBJ1-1, with D uncertain. The CDR3 extends over 18 amino acids. Germline V CDR1 and CDR2: SEHNR, FQNEAQ (reference sequence). V was shortened by 1 base and J by 3 bases, with 21 bases between the two germline ends. DNA for the CDR3: TGTGCCAGCAGCTTAGGGCGGGGAGGAGGCGTGTGGGACACTGAAGCTTTCTTT. This translates into CASSLGRGGGVWDTEAFF.

CDR3 in DNA: TGTGCCAGTACCGGCAAGGGAGCTGGAAACACCATATATTTT. Translated, it gives CASTGKGAGNTIYF. This sequence joins TRBV19 and TRBJ1-3, with D hard to call. This CDR3 is built from 14 residues. Trimming removed 7 bases from V and 2 bases from J, with 12 bases in between. Germline V gives CDR1 LNHDA, CDR2 SQIVND (reference sequence). The full variable domain, its missing parts supplied by reference TRBV19 and TRBJ1-3, is DGGITQSPKYLFRKEGQNVTLSCEQNLNHDAMYWYRQDPGQGLRLIYYSQIVNDFQKGDIAEGYSVSREKKESFPLTVTSAQKNPTAFYLCASTGKGAGNTIYFGEGSWLTVV.

The rearrangement uses TRBV6-5 and TRBJ1-5; 8 bases are a match to TRBD1. V gave up 7 bases and J gave up 6 bases; unmatched junction bases: 5. The germline gives CDR1 MNHEY, CDR2 SVGAGI. The CDR3 is made up of 13 amino acids. CDR3 protein: CASNGQGSQPQHF. Here the CDR3 DNA reads TGTGCCAGCAACGGACAGGGAAGTCAGCCCCAGCATTTT.

The rearrangement joins TRBV11-2 to TRBJ2-7; 7 nucleotides match TRBD2. V was pared by 5 bases and J by 2 bases, with 12 bases of the junction left unmatched. Per the germline V gene, CDR1 is SGHAT and CDR2 is FQNNGV. This CDR3 region has 16 residues. In DNA form, the CDR3 reads TGTGCCAGCAGCCGATGGGGGGGGACTATGACCTACGAGCAGTACTTC. Protein: CASSRWGGTMTYEQYF.

The genes are TRBV7-9 and TRBJ2-2; D might be TRBD2 (6 bases). V was trimmed by 0 bases and J by 4 bases, leaving 9 bases between them. There are 15 residues in the CDR3. In germline, CDR1 is SEHNR, CDR2 FQNEAQ (reference sequence). CDR3 coding DNA: TGTGCCAGCAGCTTAGCCGGGAGAACCACCGGGGAGCTGTTTTTT. Encoded protein: CASSLAGRTTGELFF. Looking up the rest from reference TRBV7-9 and TRBJ2-2 gives the full variable domain: DTGVSQNPRHKITKRGQNVTFRCDPISEHNRLYWYRQTLGQGPEFLTYFQNEAQLEKSRLLSDRFSAERPKGSFSTLEIQRTEQGDSAMYLCASSLAGRTTGELFFGEGSRLTVL.

This chain joins TRBV15 and TRBJ2-3, with 7 nucleotides matching TRBD2. There are 15 residues in the CDR3. The germline V gene encodes CDR1 LNHNV and CDR2 YYDKDF (reference sequence). The V gene end was trimmed by 6 bases and the J gene end by 3 bases; junction bases not matched to a gene: 9. The CDR3 sequence is CATRNRLGGTDTQYF. DNA of the CDR3: TGTGCCACCAGAAACCGGTTGGGGGGGACAGATACGCAGTATTTT.

This clone has just a few counts. V gene TRBV10-3 combines with J gene TRBJ1-1, with D perhaps matching TRBD1 (5 bases). CDR1 is ENHRY, CDR2 SYGVKD, per germline. Trimming removed 7 bases from V and 2 bases from J, with 14 bases in between. CDR3 length: 14 amino acids. The CDR3 sequence is CAITQLGENTEAFF. CDR3 sequence (DNA): TGTGCCATCACTCAGTTAGGGGAAAACACTGAAGCTTTCTTT.

The J gene is TRBJ2-1, the V gene TRBV3-1 (or the pseudogene TRBV3-2); D unclear. V shed 2 bases and J shed 6 bases, with 14 bases lying between them. The CDR3 spans 15 residues. Germline V CDR1 and CDR2: LGHDT, YNNKEL (reference sequence). The CDR3 reads CASSQHPEATNEQFF. The CDR3 region has the DNA TGTGCCAGCAGCCAACACCCCGAAGCTACCAATGAGCAGTTCTTC.

This chain connects TRBV27 to TRBJ1-2, with 9 positions matching TRBD1. Per the germline V gene, CDR1 is MNHEY and CDR2 is SMNVEV (reference sequence). With V trimmed by 5 bases and J by 4 bases, 8 bases remained unmatched. The CDR3 totals 15 residues. For the CDR3, the DNA is TGTGCCAGCAGTCCCCGGGACAGGGCAGTCTATGGCTACACCTTC. Translation gives CASSPRDRAVYGYTF.

The rearrangement uses TRBV7-2 and TRBJ2-2, with 9 nucleotides matching TRBD1. V dropped 5 bases and J dropped 1; count of bases not matched to a gene: 11. In germline, CDR1 is SGHTA, CDR2 FQGNSA. This CDR3 region has 18 residues. The CDR3 bases are TGTGCCAGCAGCCTATCTATCGGGACAGGGATGAACACCGGGGAGCTGTTTTTT. It codes for CASSLSIGTGMNTGELFF.

The V and J genes are TRBV30 and TRBJ2-1, with 7 bases that match TRBD1. Germline V gene sequence: CDR1 GTSNPN, CDR2 SVGIG (reference sequence). V lost 7 bases to trimming and J lost 8 bases; unmatched junction nucleotides: 14. The CDR3 runs 14 residues. In DNA form, the CDR3 reads TGTGCCTTTATTGGGACAGAAATTTTCCATGAGCAGTTCTTC. Protein sequence: CAFIGTEIFHEQFF.